The 26 T cell receptor beta chains below were found in one sample sequenced in a study of tumor-infiltrating lymphocytes in primary liver carcinoma. Without any cell sorting, about 19-30 mg of bulk tissue yielded co-extracted RNA and DNA. TCR beta cDNA came from about 500 ng total RNA, primed with a constant-region primer. For TCR beta, libraries were produced by three nested multiplex PCR rounds using slightly modified ARM-PCR. Primers for the first two PCR rounds were TRBV1-TRBV30 forward primers and a C-beta reverse primer (about 9 cycles per round). TCRdb analysed the multiplex PCR reads with MiXCR anew, one entry per CDR3 protein. Of 100,000 to 150,000 distinct CDR3 sequences in the sample, 50% to 80% are singletons; the top ten hold 8.4%. Material for sequencing was liver tumor tissue from sampling region 3. Subset noted: tumor region T3, left-lateral pole. These receptors originate from an older woman with primary liver carcinoma and hepatitis B virus infection.

On this clonotype itself: A much larger clone lies a single base off, so this may be a read error. The chain joins TRBV5-5 to TRBJ2-1; the D gene is possibly TRBD2 (7 bases). With 6 bases removed from V and 6 bases from J, the gap between germline ends came to 16 bases. The CDR3 length is 14 residues. Germline CDR1 reads SGHKS; CDR2 reads YYEKEE (reference sequence). The DNA of the CDR3 is TGTGCCAGCAACTTCGGGGGAGGGGGCAATGAGCAGTTCTTC. This gives the protein CASNFGGGGNEQFF.

With regard to this clonotype: At one end the junction does not follow the germline gene, possibly because of a read error. V gene TRBV11-3 combines with J gene TRBJ2-3; 8 nucleotides align to TRBD1. CDR3 length: 16 residues. Germline V gene data show CDR1 as SGHNT and CDR2 as YENEEA. This chain's CDR3 is CASSPRQGLSIDTHYF. The CDR3 coding sequence is TGTGCCAGCAGCCCCCGACAGGGGTTAAGCATAGATACGCACTATTTT.

This clonotype occurred many times. The chain uses TRBV5-4 and TRBJ1-2; 8 bases are shared with TRBD1. Germline CDR1 SGHNT, CDR2 YYREEE (reference sequence). The CDR3 has 15 residues. V lost 4 bases and J lost 4; bases outside the gene matches: 9. CDR3 sequence reads: CASSQPTGGGYGYTF. CDR3 DNA sequence: TGTGCCAGCAGCCAACCCACAGGGGGGGGCTATGGCTACACCTTC.

Points on this clonotype: This may arise from a read error, as a much more abundant clone is one base away. The chain is built from TRBV5-1 and TRBJ2-1; no clear D gene. V was trimmed by 3 bases and J by 6 bases, leaving 10 bases between them. The CDR3 runs 13 residues. CDR1 and CDR2 (germline): SGHRS, YFSETQ. CDR3 protein: CASSSTGCNEQFF. CDR3 sequence (DNA): TGCGCCAGCAGCTCGACTGGATGCAATGAGCAGTTCTTC. Variable domain in full (rest from reference TRBV5-1 and TRBJ2-1): KAGVTQTPRYLIKTRGQQVTLSCSPISGHRSVSWYQQTPGQGLQFLFEYFSETQRNKGNFPGRFSGRQFSNSRSEMNVSTLELGDSALYLCASSSTGCNEQFFGPGTRLTVL.

Notes on this clonotype: Compared with germline, one end of the junction differs, possibly owing to a read error. This chain uses TRBV11-2 with TRBJ2-7; a possible D gene is TRBD2 (6 bases). Germline assignment: CDR1 SGHAT and CDR2 FQNNGV. This CDR3 has 16 amino acids. CDR3 region: CASRLGLGGSTYEQYF. The CDR3 region has the DNA TGTGCCAGCAGATTAGGTCTCGGGGGTTCCACCTACGAGCAGTACTTC.

This clonotype has at least ten counts. J is TRBJ2-7 and V is TRBV4-1; D is unresolved. The germline CDR1 and CDR2 sequences are MGHRA and YSYEKL. The CDR3 runs 19 residues. The V gene lost 3 bases and the J gene lost 0 bases, with 24 bases spanning the gap. Here the CDR3 DNA reads TGCGCCAGCAGCCACCCCAGTGACCCTGGACGCCGAAGCTCCTACGAGCAGTACTTC. The encoded protein is CASSHPSDPGRRSSYEQYF.

This clonotype was observed a handful of times. The chain links TRBV20-1 to TRBJ2-1, with 7 bases identical to TRBD2. Germline values: CDR1 DFQATT, CDR2 SNEGSKA (reference sequence). The CDR3 runs to 15 residues. Trimming removed 2 bases from V and 7 bases from J; junction bases left unmatched: 11. Here the CDR3 reads CSARRWEGRSNEQFF. The CDR3 nucleotides read TGCAGTGCTAGACGGTGGGAGGGCCGATCGAATGAGCAGTTCTTC.

The chain carries TRBV10-1 and TRBJ1-5; no reliable D call. Matching the DNA end better, TRBJ2-3 makes the J call doubtful. CDR1 is WNHNN and CDR2 is SYGVQD in the germline V gene (reference sequence). This CDR3 spans 13 amino acids. The CDR3 sequence is CASSQDSDQPQYF. The CDR3 bases are TGCGCCAGCAGTCAGGATAGTGATCAGCCCCAGTATTTT.

This chain connects TRBV5-1 to TRBJ2-1, with TRBD2 matching over 9 bases. The CDR3 is made up of 15 amino acids. The V gene end was trimmed by 4 bases and the J gene end by 5 bases; junction bases not matched to a gene: 7. Germline CDR1 reads SGHRS; CDR2 reads YFSETQ. The CDR3 spells CASSRGGAIDNEQFF. CDR3 DNA sequence: TGCGCCAGCAGCCGCGGGGGGGCAATAGACAATGAGCAGTTCTTC.

A remark on this clonotype: This could be a read error, since a much larger clone is one nucleotide away. V gene TRBV12-3 or TRBV12-4 combines with J gene TRBJ1-5, with a tentative D call TRBD1 (5 bases). V lost 2 bases, J lost 0 bases, and 11 bases lay in between. This CDR3 region has 16 residues. The CDR3 nucleotides are TGTGCCAGCAGTTTATTAGGGGTGTATAGCAATCAGCCCCAGCATTTT. This translates into CASSLLGVYSNQPQHF.

With respect to this clonotype: A read error is possible here, since a much larger clone lies one base away. The V call is TRBV28, the J call TRBJ2-5; 9 bases match TRBD2. This CDR3 contains 15 residues. The germline V gene has CDR1 MDHEN and CDR2 SYDVKM. The CDR3 nucleotides read TGTACCAGCAGTTTATACCTAGCGGGACAAGAGACCCAGTACTTC. This codes for CTSSLYLAGQETQYF.

This clonotype was observed many times. The V gene is TRBV4-1, the J gene TRBJ1-2; D unclear. V was cut by 3 bases and J by 8 bases, with 16 bases left in between. The CDR3 loop spans 14 amino acids. Germline CDR1 is MGHRA and CDR2 is YSYEKL. In nucleotides, the CDR3 is TGCGCCAGCAGCCAGGCTATGACCGCTTCGGGCTACACCTTC. Its protein is CASSQAMTASGYTF.

V and J are TRBV11-2 and TRBJ2-2, with no clear D. The CDR3 runs 12 residues. The germline V gene has CDR1 SGHAT and CDR2 FQNNGV. V gave up 6 bases and J gave up 6 bases, with 8 bases separating them. The CDR3 here is CASRVSAGELFF. The DNA of the CDR3 is TGTGCCAGCAGGGTAAGCGCCGGGGAGCTGTTTTTT.

About this clonotype itself: One base away lies a much larger clone, so this may be a sequencing read error. The chain is built from TRBV11-2 and TRBJ2-5; maybe TRBD1 (6 bases). Germline V gene data show CDR1 as SGHAT and CDR2 as FQNNGV. The CDR3 totals 13 residues. CDR3 in amino acids: CAGSPGQQETQNF. DNA of the CDR3: TGTGCCGGCAGCCCTGGACAGCAAGAGACCCAGAACTTC.

A note on this clonotype: A much larger clonotype is one base distant, so this may be a read error. The chain combines TRBV10-3 with TRBJ1-1; unclear D gene. V lost 3 bases and J 5 bases, leaving 25 bases between the germline ends. Germline lookup yields CDR1 ENHRY and CDR2 SYGVKD. The CDR3 sequence is 18 residues long. DNA for the CDR3: TGTGCCATCAGTGACAACAGTGTAACAGCCACCATGAGAACTGAAGCTTTCTTT. Its protein product is CAISDNSVTATMRTEAFF.

Regarding this clonotype: Without the conserved terminal phenylalanine or tryptophan, this CDR3 likely stems from a read error. The V gene is TRBV12-3 or TRBV12-4, the J gene TRBJ2-1; D gene ambiguous. V shed 4 bases and J shed 12 bases, with 10 bases lying between them. The CDR3 consists of 11 residues. CDR3 protein: CASSWSRTQFL. The CDR3 region has the DNA TGTGCCAGCAGTTGGAGTAGGACGCAGTTCTTA.

Turning to this clonotype: Since a much larger clone is just one base distant, this may be a read error. The chain combines TRBV6-2 or TRBV6-3 with TRBJ2-5; either TRBD1 or TRBD2 may fit D (5 bases each). Looked up from germline, CDR1 is MNHEY and CDR2 is SVGEGT. CDR3 length: 14 residues. CDR3 sequence reads: CAGRLLRGAETQYF. CDR3 coding DNA: TGTGCCGGCAGACTCTTAAGGGGAGCGGAGACCCAGTACTTC.

A few counts support this clonotype. This chain uses TRBV11-1 with TRBJ1-2; the D gene is possibly TRBD1 (5 bases). Between the trimmed V and J ends, which lost 5 bases and 7 bases, there was a span of 17 bases. There are 14 residues in the CDR3. The V gene's germline CDR1 is SGHAT and CDR2 FQDESV (reference sequence). The CDR3 nucleotides read TGTGCCAGCAGCCCCGACAGTGAGGCCTGTGGCTACACCTTC. It yields the protein CASSPDSEACGYTF. Full variable domain (missing parts from reference TRBV11-1 and TRBJ1-2): EAEVAQSPRYKITEKSQAVAFWCDPISGHATLYWYRQILGQGPELLVQFQDESVVDDSQLPKDRFSAERLKGVDSTLKIQPAELGDSAMYLCASSPDSEACGYTFGSGTRLTVV.

Concerning this clonotype: Just one base apart from a much larger clone, this may be a read error. The chain uses TRBV5-4 and TRBJ2-6; tentative D call: TRBD2 (6 bases). Germline V CDR1 and CDR2: SGHNT, YYREEE (reference sequence). This CDR3 region has 18 residues. V lost 7 bases to trimming and J lost 2 bases, with 22 bases between them. The CDR3 region has the DNA TGTGCCAGCGTTAGCAACCGAGGAGGGCCAACTGGGGCCAACGTCCTGACTTTC. This gives the protein CASVSNRGGPTGANVLTF.

V gene TRBV5-1 combines with J gene TRBJ1-1; no reliable D call. The CDR3 length is 16 residues. Germline loops: CDR1 SGHRS, CDR2 YFSETQ. V gave up 4 bases and J gave up 3 bases, with 19 bases separating them. This CDR3 reads CASSPNNHEKDTEAFF. CDR3 nucleotide sequence: TGCGCCAGCAGCCCGAACAACCATGAGAAGGACACTGAAGCTTTCTTT.

The chain couples TRBV29-1 to TRBJ2-7; TRBD1 matches at 7 bases. CDR3 length: 13 residues. CDR1 is SQVTM, CDR2 ANQGSEA, per germline. J was trimmed by 6 bases and V by 5 bases; bases with no gene match: 10. The CDR3 DNA reads TGCAGCGTTAGACAGGGAGCGTCGGGCGAGCAGTACTTC. This translates into CSVRQGASGEQYF.

This chain links TRBV28 with TRBJ2-5; TRBD1 matches at 8 bases. V shed 6 bases and J 5 bases; nucleotides not matched to a gene: 8. The CDR3 extends over 14 amino acids. Germline-derived CDR1 and CDR2 are MDHEN and SYDVKM. Here the CDR3 DNA reads TGTGCCAGCAGCACGCCGGGACAGGCGGAGACCCAGTACTTC. It yields the protein CASSTPGQAETQYF.

As concerns this clonotype: One junction end does not reproduce the germline sequence, and a read error may be involved. This rearrangement joins TRBV19 to TRBJ1-2; unclear D gene. Germline V lookup: CDR1 LNHDA, CDR2 SQIVND (reference sequence). This CDR3 has 15 amino acids. The chain's CDR3 is CAISVDHGGWRGYTF. CDR3 sequence (DNA): TGTGCCATTAGTGTAGATCACGGCGGCTGGAGAGGTTACACCTTC.

Points on this clonotype: An end of the junction differs from the germline gene, which may be a read error. The rearrangement joins TRBV6-1 to TRBJ1-5; TRBD1 matches at 7 bases. This CDR3 is built from 16 residues. In germline, CDR1 is MNHNS, CDR2 SASEGT. Here the CDR3 reads CASSELQGNLNQLQHF. CDR3 coding DNA: TGTGCCAGCAGCGAATTACAGGGGAACCTGAATCAGCTCCAGCATTTT.

The chain uses TRBV11-3 and TRBJ2-1; D remains unclear. CDR3 length: 12 amino acids. CDR1 and CDR2 (germline): SGHNT, YENEEA. V lost 7 bases and J lost 9, with 13 bases in between. The DNA of the CDR3 is TGTGCCAGCAACTCCAAATTCGGTGAGCAGTTCTTC. Encoded protein: CASNSKFGEQFF.

Worth noting for this clonotype: One end of the junction varies from germline; a read error may be responsible. The CDR3 nucleotides read TGTACCAGCAGCCAAGGCCCCGAAGATACACAGTATTTT. This translates into CTSSQGPEDTQYF. This chain connects TRBV4-2 to TRBJ2-3, with D uncertain. The CDR3 has 13 residues. Germline V gene data show CDR1 as LGHNA and CDR2 as YNFKEQ.